This paragraph covers one TCR beta chain sequence. Its antigen is not yet known. Qualities for individual bases were not recorded, and no much larger clone is one base off. This record comes from a study of T cell clonotyping in hematopoietic cell transplantation (dated by TCRdb to 2020 to 2022). Notes on the research overall: Recipient samples taken before transplant were collected after cytoreduction. The study collected over a hundred blood samples from under 45 consecutive transplant recipients and their related donors. Recruitment of patients was conducted between late 2015 and 2017, and follow-up was continued until late 2020 or death.

The immunoSEQ assay, a bias-controlled multiplex PCR using V- and J-specific primers, was used to amplify TCR beta CDR3 regions from genomic DNA. In a second PCR step, the CDR3 amplicons were tagged with a proprietary barcode plus Illumina adapter sequences. An Illumina MiSeq instrument was used for sequencing of the CDR3 libraries. The source study handled its data this way. Export and quality control were done with immunoSEQ Analyzer 3.0, while downstream analyses used R Bioconductor and Immunarch. Repertoire metrics were calculated using only productive rearrangements within the normalized downsampled data set. In the normalized cohort, a clonotype counted as pathologically expanded if the clonotype was larger than 5 templates. Repertoire diversity was measured with the Inverse Simpson Index. To capture all clonotypes, CMV-specificity analyses were performed on the non-normalized data set. TCRdb re-hosts the immuneACCESS table, in-frame sequences only. Its copies lack some clones; in the studies checked, an unresolved V gene accounts for under half of them, and the cause for the rest is not known. The D gene and trimming were derived from the DNA, and the V and J assignments and clone size from that table. Present in this sample are about 76,000 clones, 95% to 97% of which were seen just once. The top ten constitute roughly 1.8% of the sample.

The sample's time point label is to be understood as: recipient sample about 28 days before transplant, after cytoreduction. Blood samples were obtained from recipients approximately 28 days before transplant and at days 30, 100 and 180 after transplant. Nuclei Lysis Solution was used to extract genomic DNA from fresh or cryopreserved unfractionated peripheral blood mononuclear cells. CDR1 and CDR2 (SGHRS, YFSETQ) derive from the germline V gene. Germline trimming: 3 bases from V, 7 bases from J; junction bases outside gene matches: 4. The CDR3 covers 14 residues, taking in both the cysteine and the phenylalanine. The CDR3 DNA has 42 bases and is translated from base 1. Study-wide conclusions, independent of this receptor: After transplant, TCR diversity in recipients dropped, and pathologically expanded clonotypes increased progressively from day 30 to day 180. Recipient repertoires showed only a small fraction of overlap with donor repertoires, and over 95% appeared de novo at the given depth. Sample size was limited, and cells were not sorted, so CD4 and CD8 repertoire contributions could not be separated. Inverse Simpson Index values from donors and from recipients before transplant predicted broader TCR repertoire diversity after transplant.

This clonotype originated in a woman between 50 and 59 years old with acute myeloid leukemia. Some clones in this sample may be carry-over from other donors' samples. The material sequenced was peripheral blood mononuclear cells, taken before stem cell transplant. The V and J genes are TRBV5-1 and TRBJ1-4; 9 of the junction bases match TRBD1. The CDR3 reads CASSSQGASEKLFF. The base sequence is TGCGCCAGCAGCTCACAGGGGGCATCTGAAAAACTGTTTTTT.